This TCR beta chain was captured by sequencing in a study of monozygotic twins with inflammatory bowel disease. Making cDNA involved eight separate reactions per sample. From its re-call of the 5' RACE reads, TCRdb lists each CDR3 protein once, without DNA. The repertoire shows 300,000 to 400,000 distinct CDR3 sequences; the top ten hold around 2%. There are 19 residues in the CDR3. Germline CDR1 is MGHRA and CDR2 is YSYEKL. Collection of a roughly 2.5 ml blood sample took place per donor. This rearrangement joins TRBV4-1 to TRBJ1-3. This receptor was taken from a human donor with ulcerative colitis or Crohn's disease, or a healthy co-twin of an affected twin (not recorded which). The source material was blood. The CDR3: CASSQDRGWGLDSGNTIYF.